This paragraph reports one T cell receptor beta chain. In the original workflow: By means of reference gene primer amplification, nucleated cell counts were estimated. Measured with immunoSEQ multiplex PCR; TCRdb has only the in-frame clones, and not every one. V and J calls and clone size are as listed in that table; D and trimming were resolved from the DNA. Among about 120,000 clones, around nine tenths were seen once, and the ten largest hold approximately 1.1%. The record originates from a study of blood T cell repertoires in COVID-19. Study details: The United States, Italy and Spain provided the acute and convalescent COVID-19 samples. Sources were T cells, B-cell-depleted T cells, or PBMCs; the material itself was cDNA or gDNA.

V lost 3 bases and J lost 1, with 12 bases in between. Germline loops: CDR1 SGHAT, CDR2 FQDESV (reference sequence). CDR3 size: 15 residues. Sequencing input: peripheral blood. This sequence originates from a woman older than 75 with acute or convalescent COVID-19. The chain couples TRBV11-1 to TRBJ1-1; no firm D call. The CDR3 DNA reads TGTGCCAGCAGCTTTGGAGGTCAGCCGAACACTGAAGCTTTCTTT. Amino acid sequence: CASSFGGQPNTEAFF.